This T cell receptor beta chain was sequenced for a study of blood T cell repertoires in COVID-19. Study overall: Acute-phase and convalescent COVID-19 samples originated in the United States, Italy and Spain. From T cells, B-cell-depleted T cells, or PBMCs came the material, which was cDNA or gDNA.

Original processing notes: Nucleated cell counts were estimated from reference gene primer amplification. Data came from immunoSEQ multiplex PCR; TCRdb stores just in-frame clones and leaves some out. That table gives V, J and clone size, and the DNA gave D and trimming. The sample has about 59,000 clones, approximately 79% seen once. The CDR3 spans 16 residues. The rearrangement links TRBV21-1 to TRBJ1-5; TRBD1 reflects the table's D call only, with no check against the DNA. TRBV21-1 is noted as a pseudogene. This receptor was identified in a human donor in a cohort sampled during active COVID-19. Sequencing was carried out using peripheral blood. The CDR3 here is CASSKLDDRGNQPQHF. The DNA of the CDR3 is TGTGCCAGCAGCAAATTGGACGACAGGGGCAATCAGCCCCAGCATTTT.